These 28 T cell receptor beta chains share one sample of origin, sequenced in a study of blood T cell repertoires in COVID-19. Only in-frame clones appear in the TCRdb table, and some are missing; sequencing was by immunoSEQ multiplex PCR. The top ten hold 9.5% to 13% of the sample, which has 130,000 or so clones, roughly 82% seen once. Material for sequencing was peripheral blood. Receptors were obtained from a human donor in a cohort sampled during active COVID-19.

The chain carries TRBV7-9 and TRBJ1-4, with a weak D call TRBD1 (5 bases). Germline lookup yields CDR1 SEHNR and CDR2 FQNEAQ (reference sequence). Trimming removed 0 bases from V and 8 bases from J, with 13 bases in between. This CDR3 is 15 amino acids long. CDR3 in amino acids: CASSLAGPGQEKLFF. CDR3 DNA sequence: TGTGCCAGCAGCTTAGCGGGGCCAGGGCAGGAAAAACTGTTTTTT.

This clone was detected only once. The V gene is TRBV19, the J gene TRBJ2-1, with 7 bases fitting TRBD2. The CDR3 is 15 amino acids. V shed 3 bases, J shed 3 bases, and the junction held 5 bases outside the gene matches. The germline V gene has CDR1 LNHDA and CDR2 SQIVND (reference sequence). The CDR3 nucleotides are TGTGCCAGTAGTATCGCTAGCGGATTCTACAATGAGCAGTTCTTC. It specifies CASSIASGFYNEQFF.

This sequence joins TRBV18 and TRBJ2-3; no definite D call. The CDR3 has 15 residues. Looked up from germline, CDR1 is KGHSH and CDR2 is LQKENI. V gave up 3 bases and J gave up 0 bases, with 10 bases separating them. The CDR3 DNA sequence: TGTGCCAGCTCACCTTCTTCCTCTAGCACAGATACGCAGTATTTT. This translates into CASSPSSSSTDTQYF.

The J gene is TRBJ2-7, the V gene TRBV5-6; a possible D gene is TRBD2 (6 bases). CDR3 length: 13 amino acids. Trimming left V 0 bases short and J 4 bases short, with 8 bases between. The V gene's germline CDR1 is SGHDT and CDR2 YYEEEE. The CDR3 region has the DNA TGTGCCAGCAGCTTGGCGGGGGAGTACGAGCAGTACTTC. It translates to CASSLAGEYEQYF.

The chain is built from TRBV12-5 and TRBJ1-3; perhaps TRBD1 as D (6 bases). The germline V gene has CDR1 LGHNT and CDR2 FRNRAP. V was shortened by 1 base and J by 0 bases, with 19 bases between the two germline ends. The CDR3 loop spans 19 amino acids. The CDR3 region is CASGLAILTDRFSGNTIYF. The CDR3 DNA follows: TGTGCTAGTGGTTTGGCAATCCTAACAGACAGGTTCTCTGGAAACACCATATATTTT. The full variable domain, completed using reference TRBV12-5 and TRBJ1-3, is DARVTQTPRHKVTEMGQEVTMRCQPILGHNTVFWYRQTMMQGLELLAYFRNRAPLDDSGMPKDRFSAEMPDATLATLKIQPSEPRDSAVYFCASGLAILTDRFSGNTIYFGEGSWLTVV.

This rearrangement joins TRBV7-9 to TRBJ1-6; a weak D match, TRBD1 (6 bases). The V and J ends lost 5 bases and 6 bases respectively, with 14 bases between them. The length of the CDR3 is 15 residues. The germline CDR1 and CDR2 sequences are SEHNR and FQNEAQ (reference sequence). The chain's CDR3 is CASSAAQGINSPLHF. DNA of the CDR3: TGTGCCAGCAGCGCCGCCCAGGGGATTAATTCACCCCTCCACTTT.

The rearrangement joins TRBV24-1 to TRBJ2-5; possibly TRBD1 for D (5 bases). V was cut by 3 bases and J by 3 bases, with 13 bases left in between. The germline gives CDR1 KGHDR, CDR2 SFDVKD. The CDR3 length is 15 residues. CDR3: CATSDRRGAEETQYF. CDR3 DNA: TGTGCCACCAGTGATCGCCGTGGGGCAGAAGAGACCCAGTACTTC.

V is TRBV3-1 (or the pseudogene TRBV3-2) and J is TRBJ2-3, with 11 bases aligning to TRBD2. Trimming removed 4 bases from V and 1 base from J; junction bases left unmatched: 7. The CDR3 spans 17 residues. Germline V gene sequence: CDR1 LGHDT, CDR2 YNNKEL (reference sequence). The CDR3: CASSRTELAGGTDTQYF. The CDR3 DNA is TGTGCCAGCAGCCGCACAGAACTAGCGGGGGGCACAGATACGCAGTATTTT.

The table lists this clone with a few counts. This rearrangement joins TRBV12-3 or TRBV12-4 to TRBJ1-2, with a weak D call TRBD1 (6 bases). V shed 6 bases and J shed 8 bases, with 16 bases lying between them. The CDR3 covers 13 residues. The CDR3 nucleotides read TGTGCCAGCAGCCCACAGGGAATGAAAGGCTACACCTTC. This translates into CASSPQGMKGYTF.

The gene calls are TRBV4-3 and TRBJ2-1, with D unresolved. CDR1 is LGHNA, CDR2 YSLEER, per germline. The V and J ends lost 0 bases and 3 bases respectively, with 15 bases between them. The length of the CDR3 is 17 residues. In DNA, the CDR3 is TGCGCCAGCAGCCAAGAGAGCGCTAGGAATGTCTACAATGAGCAGTTCTTC. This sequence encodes CASSQESARNVYNEQFF.

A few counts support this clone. CDR3 in DNA: TGTGCCAGCAGCACCCACAGGGGGGATTACACCTTC. Translation: CASSTHRGDYTF. This chain connects TRBV21-1 to TRBJ1-2; TRBD1 was called by the table and not checked on the DNA. TRBV21-1 is a pseudogene. The CDR3 runs 12 residues.

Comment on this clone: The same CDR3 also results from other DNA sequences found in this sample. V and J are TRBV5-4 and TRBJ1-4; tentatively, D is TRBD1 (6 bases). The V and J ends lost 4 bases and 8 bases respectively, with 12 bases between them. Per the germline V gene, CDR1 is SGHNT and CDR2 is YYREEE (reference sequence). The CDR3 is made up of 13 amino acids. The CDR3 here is CASSLQGGEKLFF. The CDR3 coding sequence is TGTGCCAGCAGCCTACAGGGAGGGGAAAAACTGTTTTTT.

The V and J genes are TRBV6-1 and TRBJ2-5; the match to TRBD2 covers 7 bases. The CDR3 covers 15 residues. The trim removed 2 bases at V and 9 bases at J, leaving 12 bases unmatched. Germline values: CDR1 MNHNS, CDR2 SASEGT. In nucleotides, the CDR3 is TGTGCCAGCAGTGAACAAGCGGGGACGAAATCGGCCCAGTACTTC. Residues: CASSEQAGTKSAQYF.

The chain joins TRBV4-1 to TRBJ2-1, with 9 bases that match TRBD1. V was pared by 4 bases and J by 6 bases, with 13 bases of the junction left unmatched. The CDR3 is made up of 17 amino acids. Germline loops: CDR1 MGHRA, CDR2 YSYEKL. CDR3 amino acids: CASSRLSAGTGSNEQFF. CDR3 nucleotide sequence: TGCGCCAGCAGCCGCCTCTCCGCGGGGACAGGGAGCAATGAGCAGTTCTTC.

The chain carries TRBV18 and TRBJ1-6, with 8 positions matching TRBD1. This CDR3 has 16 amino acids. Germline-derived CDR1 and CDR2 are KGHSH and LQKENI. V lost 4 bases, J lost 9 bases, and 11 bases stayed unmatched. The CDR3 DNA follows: TGTGCCAGCTCACTAGACAGGGGTGACGTAAGTTCACCCCTCCACTTT. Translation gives CASSLDRGDVSSPLHF.

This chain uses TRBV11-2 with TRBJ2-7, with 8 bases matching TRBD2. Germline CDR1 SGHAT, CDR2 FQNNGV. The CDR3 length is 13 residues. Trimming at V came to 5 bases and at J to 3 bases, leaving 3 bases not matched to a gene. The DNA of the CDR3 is TGTGCCAGCAGCGGAGCGGGAGTCTACGAGCAGTACTTC. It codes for CASSGAGVYEQYF.

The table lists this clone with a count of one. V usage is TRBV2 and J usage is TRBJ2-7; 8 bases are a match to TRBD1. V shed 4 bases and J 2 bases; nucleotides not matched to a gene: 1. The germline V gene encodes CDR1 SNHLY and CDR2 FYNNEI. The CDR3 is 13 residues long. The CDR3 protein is CASSVRGPYEQYF. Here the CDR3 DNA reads TGTGCCAGCAGTGTCAGGGGGCCCTACGAGCAGTACTTC.

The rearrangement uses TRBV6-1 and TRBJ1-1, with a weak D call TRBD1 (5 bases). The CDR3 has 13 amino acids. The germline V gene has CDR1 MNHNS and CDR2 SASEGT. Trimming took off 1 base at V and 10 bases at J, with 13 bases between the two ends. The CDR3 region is CASSEGARAIAFF. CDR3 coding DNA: TGTGCCAGCAGTGAAGGGGCCAGGGCAATAGCTTTCTTT.

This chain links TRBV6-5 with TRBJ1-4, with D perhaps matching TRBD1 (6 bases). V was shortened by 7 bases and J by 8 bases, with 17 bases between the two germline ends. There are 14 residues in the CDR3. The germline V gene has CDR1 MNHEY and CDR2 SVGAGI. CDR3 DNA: TGTGCCAGCACCTCCGTGGGGGGGCAGGAAAAACTGTTTTTT. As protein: CASTSVGGQEKLFF.

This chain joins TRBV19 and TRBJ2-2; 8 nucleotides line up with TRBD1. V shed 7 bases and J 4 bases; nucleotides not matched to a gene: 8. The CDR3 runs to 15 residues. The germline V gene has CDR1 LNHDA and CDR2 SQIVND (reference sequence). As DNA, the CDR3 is TGTGCCAGTAAGAGAGAGACAGGGGTCACCGGGGAGCTGTTTTTT. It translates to CASKRETGVTGELFF.

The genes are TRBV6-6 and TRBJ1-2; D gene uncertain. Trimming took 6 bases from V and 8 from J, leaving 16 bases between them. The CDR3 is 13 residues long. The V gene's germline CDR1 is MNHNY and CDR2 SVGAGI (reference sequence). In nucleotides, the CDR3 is TGTGCCAGCAGCCGGACGGGTTCGGGGGGCTACACCTTC. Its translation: CASSRTGSGGYTF.

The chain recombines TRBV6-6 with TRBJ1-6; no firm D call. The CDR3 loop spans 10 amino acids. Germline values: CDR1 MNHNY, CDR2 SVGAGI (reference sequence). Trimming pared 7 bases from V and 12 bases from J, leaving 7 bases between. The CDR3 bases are TGTGCCAGCAATTATCAACCCCTCCACTTT. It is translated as CASNYQPLHF.

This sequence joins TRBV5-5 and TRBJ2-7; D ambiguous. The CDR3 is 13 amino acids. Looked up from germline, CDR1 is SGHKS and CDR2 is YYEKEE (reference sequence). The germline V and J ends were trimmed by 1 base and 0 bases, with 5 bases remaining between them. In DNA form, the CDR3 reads TGTGCCAGCAGCTTGTACAGCTCCTACGAGCAGTACTTC. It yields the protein CASSLYSSYEQYF. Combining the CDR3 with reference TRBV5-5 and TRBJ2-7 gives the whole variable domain DAGVTQSPTHLIKTRGQQVTLRCSPISGHKSVSWYQQVLGQGPQFIFQYYEKEERGRGNFPDRFSARQFPNYSSELNVNALLLGDSALYLCASSLYSSYEQYFGPGTRLTVT.

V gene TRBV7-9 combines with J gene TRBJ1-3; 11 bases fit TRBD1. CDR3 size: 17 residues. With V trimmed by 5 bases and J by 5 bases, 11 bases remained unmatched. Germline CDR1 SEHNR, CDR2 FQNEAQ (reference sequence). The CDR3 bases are TGTGCCAGCAGCCCTACCGGGACAGGGGGTACTAGAAACACCATATATTTT. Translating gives CASSPTGTGGTRNTIYF.

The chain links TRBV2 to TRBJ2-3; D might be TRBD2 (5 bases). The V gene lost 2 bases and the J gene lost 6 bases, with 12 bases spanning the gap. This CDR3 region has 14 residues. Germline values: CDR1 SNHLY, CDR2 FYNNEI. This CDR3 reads CASSESGDWDTQYF. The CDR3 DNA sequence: TGTGCCAGCAGTGAATCCGGGGATTGGGATACGCAGTATTTT.

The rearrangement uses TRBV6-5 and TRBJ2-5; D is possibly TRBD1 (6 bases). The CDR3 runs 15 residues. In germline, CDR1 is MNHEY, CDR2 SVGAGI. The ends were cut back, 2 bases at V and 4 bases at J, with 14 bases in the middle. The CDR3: CASSYPGQGLETQYF. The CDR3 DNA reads TGTGCCAGCAGTTACCCGGGACAAGGGTTAGAGACCCAGTACTTC.

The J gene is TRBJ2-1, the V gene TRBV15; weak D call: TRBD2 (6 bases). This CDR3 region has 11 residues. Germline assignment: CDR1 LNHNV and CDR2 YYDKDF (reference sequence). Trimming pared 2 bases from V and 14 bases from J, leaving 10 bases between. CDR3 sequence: CATSRLAWEFF. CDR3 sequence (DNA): TGTGCCACCAGCAGACTAGCGTGGGAGTTCTTC. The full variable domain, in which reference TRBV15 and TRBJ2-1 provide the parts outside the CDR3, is DAMVIQNPRYQVTQFGKPVTLSCSQTLNHNVMYWYQQKSSQAPKLLFHYYDKDFNNEADTPDNFQSRRPNTSFCFLDIRSPGLGDTAMYLCATSRLAWEFFGPGTRLTVL.

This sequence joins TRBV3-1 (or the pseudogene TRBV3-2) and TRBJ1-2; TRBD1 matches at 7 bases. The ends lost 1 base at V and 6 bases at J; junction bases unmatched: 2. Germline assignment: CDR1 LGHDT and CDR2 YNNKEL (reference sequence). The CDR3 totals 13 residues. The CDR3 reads CASSQGTGHGYTF. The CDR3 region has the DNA TGTGCCAGCAGCCAAGGGACAGGCCATGGCTACACCTTC.